The sample holds a few counts of the clone carrying this TCR beta chain. Its antigen is undetermined. This entry comes from a study of persistence of HIV-infected CD4 T cells. Study-wide context: Isolated cells were CMV- and HIV-1 Gag-responding CD4+ T cells.

Cells were stimulated with overlapping HIV-1 Gag 15-mer peptides. Sorted nonresponding memory CD4+ T cells were CD40L-negative, CD69-negative, CD45RO-high. Adults with HIV-1 started suppressive ART while chronically infected. The germline V gene has CDR1 LNHDA and CDR2 SQIVND (reference sequence). CDR3 length: 17 amino acids. Trimming left V 8 bases short and J 7 bases short, with 26 bases between. Study conclusions and caveats: Antigen-responding cells were enriched for degenerate expanded CDR3beta sequences. CMV- and Gag-responding cells had lower TCRbeta richness than CD3/CD28-responding cells.

Sequencing used immunoSEQ version 4 in survey mode. The data were produced by immunoSEQ multiplex PCR, yet TCRdb's version contains in-frame clones alone and is incomplete. The sample shows approximately 39,000 clones, roughly four fifths of them seen only once. The rearrangement joins TRBV19 to TRBJ2-2; D is perhaps TRBD1 or TRBD2 (5 bases each). The sample consisted of cultured CD4+ T cells from PBMCs, taken from a patient who received antiretroviral therapy. This clonotype originated in an adult with HIV. The donor label of this sample is uncertain. The CDR3 region has the DNA TGTGCCAGTCAGGTGAAGGGAAGGGGAGATCGCCGCGGGGAGCTGTTTTTT. It yields the protein CASQVKGRGDRRGELFF.